This section outlines one TCR beta chain sequence together with its context. Repertoires were generated with immunoSEQ multiplex PCR, while TCRdb's copy carries only in-frame clones and drops some. The sample holds 23,000 or so clones, around 90% seen once. Germline V gene sequence: CDR1 SGHAT, CDR2 FQNNGV. This CDR3 has 13 amino acids. Trimming cost V 4 bases and J 8 bases, with 14 bases left between them. This entry comes from a study of T cells in localized non-small cell lung cancer. The TCR comes from a man aged 35 to 69 with stage III squamous cell lung carcinoma. This sample comprised peripheral blood, obtained before any cancer treatment. The rearrangement uses TRBV11-2 and TRBJ1-2, with D unresolved. The CDR3 loop reads CASSSGSIWGYTF. CDR3 coding DNA: TGTGCCAGCAGCTCGGGGAGCATCTGGGGCTACACCTTC.